This T cell receptor (beta chain) was sequenced in a study of cytomegalovirus exposure and HLA in healthy donors. Researchers ran the PCR with 60 Vbeta and 13 Jbeta primers. Measured with immunoSEQ multiplex PCR; TCRdb has only the in-frame clones, and not every one. Of roughly 120,000 clones detected, 81% appear once; the ten largest clones hold 3% to 5%. Per the germline V gene, CDR1 is SQVTM and CDR2 is ANQGSEA. Trimming removed 6 bases from V and 2 bases from J; junction bases left unmatched: 6. The CDR3 runs 14 residues. The sample comprised PBMCs. This clonotype was obtained from a woman aged 25 to 39 in good health and CMV-seronegative. The genes are TRBV29-1 and TRBJ2-7; 11 bases fit TRBD2. The CDR3 region has the DNA TGCAGCGTCTTGTCACTAGCGGGGGCCTACGAGCAGTACTTC. Translation: CSVLSLAGAYEQYF.